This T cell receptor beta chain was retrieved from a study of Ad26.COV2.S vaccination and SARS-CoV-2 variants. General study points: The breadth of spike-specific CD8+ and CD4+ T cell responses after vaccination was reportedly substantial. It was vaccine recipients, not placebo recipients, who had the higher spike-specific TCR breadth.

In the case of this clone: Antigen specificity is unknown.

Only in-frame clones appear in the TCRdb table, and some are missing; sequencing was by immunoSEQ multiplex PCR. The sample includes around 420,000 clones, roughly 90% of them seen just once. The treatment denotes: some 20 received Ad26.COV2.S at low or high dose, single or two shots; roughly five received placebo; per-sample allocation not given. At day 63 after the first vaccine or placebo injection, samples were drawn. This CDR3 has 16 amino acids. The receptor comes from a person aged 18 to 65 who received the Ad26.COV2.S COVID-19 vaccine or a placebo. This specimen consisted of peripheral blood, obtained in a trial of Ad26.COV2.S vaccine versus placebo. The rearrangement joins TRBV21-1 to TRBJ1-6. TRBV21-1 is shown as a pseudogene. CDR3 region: CASTKKGTDYNSPLHF. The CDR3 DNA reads TGTGCCAGCACAAAGAAGGGGACGGACTATAATTCACCCCTCCACTTT.